A selection of T cell receptor beta chains follows, all from one sample in a study of CD8 T cells in ankylosing spondylitis. In TCRdb, the 5' RACE reads were re-called with MiXCR into one record per CDR3 protein. Here the sample spans 9,700 or so distinct CDR3 sequences, under 6.5% being singletons. Source material: blood, either unsorted or a sorted T cell fraction (not recorded which). All receptors derive from a female donor with ankylosing spondylitis or in good health (not recorded which). CDR3s include the opening cysteine and the closing phenylalanine or tryptophan. A D gene is named only where the DNA matches it firmly.

D	J	V	CDR3
TRBD1	TRBJ2-5	TRBV9	CASSVEGGAGLETQYF
.	TRBJ1-2	TRBV9	CASSVGGSYGYTF
TRBD2	TRBJ2-7	TRBV9	CASSALAGGQNEQYF
.	TRBJ1-2	TRBV9	CASSVGRITNYGYTF
.	TRBJ2-3	TRBV9	CASSVEGGRGGDTQYF
.	TRBJ2-3	TRBV9	CASSVGGRPRSNTQYF
TRBD1	TRBJ2-1	TRBV9	CASSPRTGQGWNEQFF
.	TRBJ1-5	TRBV9	CASSVGGVSNQPQHF
.	TRBJ2-3	TRBV9	CASSVSGASTDTQYF
TRBD2	TRBJ2-3	TRBV9	CASSVIGGGGTDTQYF
.	TRBJ2-7	TRBV9	CASSVGESDYEQYF
TRBD2	TRBJ2-1	TRBV9	CASSDGTSGYNEQFF
.	TRBJ2-5	TRBV9	CASSAQGQYQETQYF
.	TRBJ2-2	TRBV9	CASTRRVNTGELFF
TRBD1	TRBJ2-7	TRBV9	CASSANRDRDIYEQYF
.	TRBJ2-3	TRBV9	CASSVVGRSGTDTQYF
.	TRBJ2-1	TRBV9	CASSVQGGEQFF
.	TRBJ1-2	TRBV25-1	CASIYAKDWDYGYTF
TRBD2	TRBJ2-3	TRBV9	CASSPRLAVSTDTQYF
.	TRBJ1-1	TRBV9	CASSEGDIDIGAFF
TRBD1	TRBJ2-1	TRBV9	CASRGQGANEQFF
TRBD2	TRBJ2-2	TRBV9	CASSVSGVDTGELFF
TRBD2	TRBJ2-1	TRBV9	CASSDRTSGKNEQFF
.	TRBJ1-1	TRBV9	CASSVGGVNTEAFF
.	TRBJ2-5	TRBV9	CASSVDLGASDPETQYF
.	TRBJ2-3	TRBV9	CASSPPWATDTQYF
.	TRBJ2-2	TRBV9	CASSEGTGELFF
TRBD1	TRBJ1-2	TRBV9	CASSVEGTVYGYTF
TRBD1	TRBJ2-6	TRBV9	CASSDGTGGRGANVLTF
.	TRBJ2-2	TRBV9	CASSVGLALGELFF
.	TRBJ2-3	TRBV9	CASSVGLARVTQYF
TRBD1	TRBJ2-7	TRBV9	CASSDGTGTSYEQYF
.	TRBJ2-7	TRBV9	CASSVGQGNEQYF
.	TRBJ2-1	TRBV9	CASSPPGTGVLASGKLGEQFF
TRBD2	TRBJ2-3	TRBV9	CASSRQRGGIDTQYF
.	TRBJ2-2	TRBV9	CASSSRRDQNTGELFF
.	TRBJ2-5	TRBV9	CASSVGGMRETQYF
.	TRBJ2-1	TRBV9	CASSAGSEQFF
TRBD1	TRBJ1-1	TRBV9	CASSTRTGGGTEAFF
.	TRBJ1-1	TRBV9	CASSSRTSRNTEAFF
.	TRBJ2-2	TRBV9	CATSGGAGELFF
TRBD1	TRBJ2-3	TRBV9	CASSVPRDRVVGDTQYF
.	TRBJ2-1	TRBV9	CASSDDRDNEQFF
.	TRBJ2-3	TRBV9	CASSALLQSTDTQYF
.	TRBJ2-2	TRBV9	CASSAMNTGELFF
.	TRBJ2-7	TRBV9	CASSAGGSASYEQYF
.	TRBJ2-7	TRBV9	CASSGVSGSYEQYF
.	TRBJ2-1	TRBV9	CASSVEANEQFF
TRBD2	TRBJ2-5	TRBV9	CASSVDGTSWETQYF
.	TRBJ1-5	TRBV9	CASSVSGNQPQHF
.	TRBJ2-6	TRBV9	CASSPPGANVLTF
.	TRBJ2-4	TRBV9	CASSADGGNIQYF
.	TRBJ2-7	TRBV9	CASSGQSYEQYF
.	TRBJ2-3	TRBV9	CASSTHTTSGDTDTQYF
.	TRBJ2-1	TRBV9	CASSVSTDEQFF